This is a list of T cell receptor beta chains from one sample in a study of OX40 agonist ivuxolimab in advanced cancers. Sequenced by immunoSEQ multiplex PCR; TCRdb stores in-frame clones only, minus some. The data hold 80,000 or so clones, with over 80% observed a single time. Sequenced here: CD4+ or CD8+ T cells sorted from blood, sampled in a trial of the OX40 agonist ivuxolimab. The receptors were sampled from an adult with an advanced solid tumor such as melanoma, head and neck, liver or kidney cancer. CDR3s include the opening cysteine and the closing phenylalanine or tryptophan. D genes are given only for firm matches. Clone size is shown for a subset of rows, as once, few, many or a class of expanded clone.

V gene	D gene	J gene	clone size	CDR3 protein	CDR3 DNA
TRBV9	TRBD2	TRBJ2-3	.	CASSVVSGLVGTDTQYF	TGTGCCAGCAGCGTAGTTTCGGGACTAGTAGGCACAGATACGCAGTATTTT
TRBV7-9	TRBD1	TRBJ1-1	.	CASSSPRTGGNTEAFF	TGTGCCAGCAGCTCGCCCCGGACAGGGGGCAACACTGAAGCTTTCTTT
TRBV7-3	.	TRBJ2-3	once	CASSPSGQGVTDTQYF	TGTGCCAGCAGCCCCTCCGGTCAGGGAGTCACAGATACGCAGTATTTT
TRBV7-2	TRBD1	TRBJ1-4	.	CASSGQGGAGEKLFF	TGTGCCAGCAGCGGCCAGGGGGGGGCCGGGGAAAAACTGTTTTTT
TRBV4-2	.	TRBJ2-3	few	CASSQVWSGRTDTQYF	TGTGCCAGCAGCCAAGTTTGGAGCGGACGCACAGACACGCAGTATTTT
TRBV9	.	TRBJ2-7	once	CASSVGFATVSYEQYF	TGTGCCAGCAGCGTAGGGTTCGCCACGGTGAGCTACGAGCAGTACTTC
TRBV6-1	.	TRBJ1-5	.	CASSTIGAQHF	TGTGCCAGCAGCACGATTGGGGCCCAGCATTTT
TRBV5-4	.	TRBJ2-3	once	CASSLVGAGLGTDTQYF	TGTGCCAGCAGCTTGGTAGGGGCTGGGTTAGGAACAGATACGCAGTATTTT
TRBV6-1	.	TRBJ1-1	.	CASSESGGQPLNTEAFF	TGTGCCAGCAGTGAAAGTGGGGGGCAACCCCTAAACACTGAAGCTTTCTTT
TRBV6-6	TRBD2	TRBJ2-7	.	CASRSTSGGSYEQYF	TGTGCCAGCAGATCGACTAGCGGGGGATCCTACGAGCAGTACTTC
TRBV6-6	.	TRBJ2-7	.	CASSYSTGLSYEQYF	TGTGCCAGCAGTTACTCGACAGGCCTCTCCTACGAGCAGTACTTC